The 29 T cell receptor beta chains below all came from one sample that was sequenced in a study of regulatory T cells in long-lasting Graves disease. Time point here: newly diagnosed GD, antithyroid drugs for less than 3 months. The TCR library was prepared using RNA isolated from PBMCs. Relying on iRepertoire HTBI primers and Arm-PCR of CDR3 regions, the team built TCR beta libraries. TCRdb analysed the multiplex PCR reads with MiXCR anew, one entry per CDR3 protein. The sample has about 610,000 distinct CDR3 sequences; 15% to 20% are singletons. The same specimen was also included in a second study, on T cells in Graves' hyperthyroidism and ophthalmopathy.

This sample comprised peripheral blood mononuclear cells (PBMCs), obtained at new diagnosis, from a patient treated with antithyroid drugs. The receptors come from a man aged 18-30 years with Graves disease.

This clonotype was seen ten or more times. The V call is TRBV27, the J call TRBJ2-2; a weak D match, TRBD2 (6 bases). V was clipped by 5 bases and J by 7 bases, with 20 bases between them. Germline V CDR1 and CDR2: MNHEY, SMNVEV (reference sequence). This CDR3 has 16 residues. The CDR3 loop reads CASSRTGTPGGGELFF. In DNA form, the CDR3 reads TGTGCCAGCAGTCGAACCGGGACTCCCGGAGGCGGGGAGCTGTTTTTT.

This clonotype was seen many times. The rearrangement uses TRBV5-1 and TRBJ2-1; D not certain. The CDR3 has 11 amino acids. The germline gives CDR1 SGHRS, CDR2 YFSETQ. The V gene lost 4 bases and the J gene lost 10 bases, with 9 bases spanning the gap. The CDR3 DNA sequence: TGCGCCAGCAGCCAAGAAGAGGAGCAGTTCTTC. This translates into CASSQEEEQFF.

This clonotype was counted once. The chain joins TRBV11-2 to TRBJ2-7, with D perhaps TRBD1 or TRBD2 (5 bases each). Trimming pared 4 bases from V and 3 bases from J, leaving 13 bases between. The length of the CDR3 is 14 residues. The germline gives CDR1 SGHAT, CDR2 FQNNGV. The CDR3 loop reads CASSYEGSLYEQYF. The CDR3 DNA sequence: TGTGCCAGCAGCTACGAGGGGTCCCTCTACGAGCAGTACTTC.

On this clonotype: A much larger clone sits a single nucleotide away, making a read error possible. Here the CDR3 omits its conserved ending phenylalanine or tryptophan, so a read error is the likely source. This chain connects TRBV6-1 to TRBJ1-5; 8 nucleotides agree with TRBD1. J gave up 6 bases and V 7 bases, and 5 bases lay outside the gene matches. The CDR3 totals 13 residues. The V gene's germline CDR1 is MNHNS and CDR2 SASEGT. As DNA, the CDR3 is TGTGCCAGCAACCAGGGGGCGGGTCAGCCCCAGCATTCT. Protein product: CASNQGAGQPQHS.

This clonotype showed up just a few times. This chain links TRBV29-1 with TRBJ2-7; D is undetermined. The ends were cut back, 7 bases at V and 0 bases at J, with 16 bases in the middle. This CDR3 has 14 residues. Germline values: CDR1 SQVTM, CDR2 ANQGSEA. In DNA, the CDR3 is TGCAGCGGAATCGATCCTCGACACTCCTACGAGCAGTACTTC. Its protein is CSGIDPRHSYEQYF.

This clonotype was observed at least ten times. The chain links TRBV20-1 to TRBJ2-3; the D is unclear. The CDR3 extends over 12 amino acids. The germline V gene encodes CDR1 DFQATT and CDR2 SNEGSKA (reference sequence). V lost 2 bases and J 6 bases, leaving 9 bases between the germline ends. CDR3: CSARSASDTQYF. CDR3 nucleotide sequence: TGCAGTGCTAGAAGCGCATCGGATACGCAGTATTTT.

The table lists this clonotype with a few counts. V is TRBV20-1 and J is TRBJ1-3; D unclear. The CDR3 has 13 amino acids. V lost 7 bases and J lost 2, with 12 bases in between. The germline CDR1 and CDR2 sequences are DFQATT and SNEGSKA (reference sequence). DNA for the CDR3: TGCAGTGTCCCGGACGGACCTGGAAACACCATATATTTT. Translation gives CSVPDGPGNTIYF.

The V and J genes are TRBV7-9 and TRBJ2-7; a weak D match, TRBD2 (6 bases). Trimming left V 1 base short and J 3 bases short, with 16 bases between. The V gene's germline CDR1 is SEHNR and CDR2 FQNEAQ (reference sequence). The CDR3 sequence is 16 residues long. The CDR3 DNA reads TGTGCCAGCAGCTTAGGGATTGGGCGGGATGGCTACGAGCAGTACTTC. As protein: CASSLGIGRDGYEQYF.

This clonotype occurred many times. The chain couples TRBV6-1 to TRBJ1-2; no definite D call. Per germline, CDR1 MNHNS and CDR2 SASEGT. Trimming removed 5 bases from V and 4 bases from J, with 5 bases in between. CDR3 length: 11 residues. The CDR3 loop is CASSRGYGYTF. CDR3 nucleotides: TGTGCCAGCAGTCGAGGCTATGGCTACACCTTC.

This chain joins TRBV11-3 and TRBJ2-7; D not resolved. The CDR3 has 15 amino acids. Germline V gives CDR1 SGHNT, CDR2 YENEEA. V shed 5 bases and J shed 7 bases, with 21 bases lying between them. CDR3 nucleotides: TGTGCCAGCAGCCCCCCCTCGTCGGGCTACAATGAGCAGTACTTC. It translates to CASSPPSSGYNEQYF.

The sample holds many counts of this clonotype. The rearrangement links TRBV6-1 to TRBJ1-1; 8 nucleotides agree with TRBD1. The V gene's germline CDR1 is MNHNS and CDR2 SASEGT. J gave up 4 bases and V 7 bases, and 8 bases lay outside the gene matches. The CDR3 totals 14 residues. The CDR3 here is CASIAGGGGTEAFF. The CDR3 nucleotides read TGTGCCAGCATTGCAGGGGGCGGTGGCACTGAAGCTTTCTTT.

This clonotype was seen more than once but under ten times. The CDR3 here is CASSALITSDGYTF. The CDR3 DNA is TGTGCCAGCAGCGCCCTCATTACCAGTGATGGCTACACCTTC. This rearrangement joins TRBV7-8 to TRBJ1-2, with no clear D. From germline, CDR1 is SGHVS and CDR2 FQNEAQ. Trimming took off 5 bases at V and 6 bases at J, with 16 bases between the two ends. The CDR3 has 14 residues.

This clonotype was seen at least ten times. This chain joins TRBV20-1 and TRBJ2-7; TRBD1 aligns across 7 bases. The CDR3 totals 14 residues. Germline values: CDR1 DFQATT, CDR2 SNEGSKA (reference sequence). V dropped 5 bases and J dropped 3; count of bases not matched to a gene: 10. The chain's CDR3 is CSAPEGARGYEQYF. The CDR3 coding sequence is TGCAGTGCTCCCGAGGGGGCCAGGGGCTACGAGCAGTACTTC.

V usage is TRBV2 and J usage is TRBJ2-2, with a weak D call TRBD1 (5 bases). CDR1 and CDR2 (germline): SNHLY, FYNNEI. CDR3 length: 14 residues. Trimming removed 6 bases at V and 4 bases at J, with 12 bases between. The CDR3 DNA follows: TGTGCCAGCAGCTTGGGCAGGGCCACCGGGGAGCTGTTTTTT. Protein sequence: CASSLGRATGELFF.

This clonotype has just a few counts. This chain uses TRBV25-1 with TRBJ1-2; weak D call: TRBD1 (6 bases). The ends were cut back, 3 bases at V and 8 bases at J, with 16 bases in the middle. Per the germline V gene, CDR1 is MGHDK and CDR2 is SYGVNS. This CDR3 spans 14 amino acids. CDR3 DNA sequence: TGTGCCAGCAGTGACGCGGGGGGCACCATAGGCTACACCTTC. It yields the protein CASSDAGGTIGYTF.

The table lists this clonotype with many counts. This sequence joins TRBV5-1 and TRBJ2-2; maybe TRBD1 (5 bases). Germline loops: CDR1 SGHRS, CDR2 YFSETQ. The CDR3 has 15 residues. Between the trimmed V and J ends, which lost 4 bases and 2 bases, there was a span of 12 bases. The CDR3 DNA follows: TGCGCCAGCAGCCCCACAGGTTTCAACACCGGGGAGCTGTTTTTT. Translated: CASSPTGFNTGELFF.

This clonotype has a count of ten or more. The chain carries TRBV2 and TRBJ2-5, with D uncertain. The CDR3 length is 17 residues. Germline values: CDR1 SNHLY, CDR2 FYNNEI. Trimming took off 0 bases at V and 2 bases at J, with 16 bases between the two ends. The CDR3: CASSEALRAVRQETQYF. CDR3 sequence (DNA): TGTGCCAGCAGTGAAGCGCTTCGGGCGGTGAGGCAAGAGACCCAGTACTTC.

This clonotype has ten or more counts. J is TRBJ2-1 and V is TRBV6-1; 8 bases match TRBD1. The CDR3 consists of 13 residues. J gave up 6 bases and V 6 bases, and 4 bases lay outside the gene matches. Germline CDR1 is MNHNS and CDR2 is SASEGT. The CDR3 nucleotides read TGTGCCAGCAGCGGACAGGGCGGCAATGAGCAGTTCTTC. The encoded protein is CASSGQGGNEQFF.

This clonotype was counted a few times. The chain couples TRBV5-1 to TRBJ1-1; TRBD1 might be the D (6 bases). V lost 6 bases, J lost 2 bases, and 14 bases lay in between. The CDR3 covers 14 residues. Germline lookup yields CDR1 SGHRS and CDR2 YFSETQ. This CDR3 is CASTRGASNTEAFF. CDR3 coding DNA: TGCGCCAGCACCCGGGGGGCTAGTAACACTGAAGCTTTCTTT.

This clonotype was seen a few times. The chain is built from TRBV20-1 and TRBJ2-1; 7 bases line up with TRBD1. Germline values: CDR1 DFQATT, CDR2 SNEGSKA (reference sequence). The CDR3 contains 15 residues. V lost 6 bases and J lost 1; bases outside the gene matches: 9. CDR3 amino acids: CSAGRGWLSYNEQFF. The CDR3 DNA is TGCAGTGCGGGCAGGGGGTGGTTGTCCTACAATGAGCAGTTCTTC.

This clonotype was counted ten times or more. The chain is built from TRBV6-5 and TRBJ1-2; no clear D gene. There are 13 residues in the CDR3. Trimming cost V 4 bases and J 4 bases, with 10 bases left between them. Per the germline V gene, CDR1 is MNHEY and CDR2 is SVGAGI. The CDR3 DNA follows: TGTGCCAGCAGTTCGGAACGGGGCTATGGCTACACCTTC. Translation: CASSSERGYGYTF.

This chain links TRBV5-1 with TRBJ1-3, with a possible D match to TRBD1 (5 bases). From germline, CDR1 is SGHRS and CDR2 YFSETQ. The V end lost 5 bases, the J end lost 3 bases, and 21 bases lay between the germline ends. This CDR3 spans 17 amino acids. This CDR3 reads CASSSGTGERSGNTIYF. CDR3 nucleotide sequence: TGCGCCAGCAGTTCAGGGACTGGGGAGCGAAGTGGAAACACCATATATTTT. The full variable domain, in which reference TRBV5-1 and TRBJ1-3 provide the parts outside the CDR3, is KAGVTQTPRYLIKTRGQQVTLSCSPISGHRSVSWYQQTPGQGLQFLFEYFSETQRNKGNFPGRFSGRQFSNSRSEMNVSTLELGDSALYLCASSSGTGERSGNTIYFGEGSWLTVV.

The chain uses TRBV5-8 and TRBJ1-5; possibly TRBD1 for D (6 bases). In germline, CDR1 is SGHTS, CDR2 YDEGEE. V lost 6 bases, J lost 2 bases, and 15 bases lay in between. There are 15 residues in the CDR3. The CDR3 spells CASIKTGSGNQPQHF. CDR3 nucleotide sequence: TGTGCCAGCATCAAAACAGGGTCGGGCAATCAGCCCCAGCATTTT.

Ten or more counts support this clonotype. Here the CDR3 DNA reads TGTGCCAGCAGTTTAGGGGGCACCGGGGAGCTGTTTTTT. The encoded protein is CASSLGGTGELFF. The gene calls are TRBV28 and TRBJ2-2, with D perhaps assigned TRBD1 or TRBD2 (5 bases each). CDR1 and CDR2 from the germline V gene are MDHEN and SYDVKM. Trimming shortened V by 2 bases and J by 4 bases, and 5 bases separated the two germline ends. This CDR3 region has 13 residues. The variable domain in full, with the rest retrieved from reference TRBV28 and TRBJ2-2, is DVKVTQSSRYLVKRTGEKVFLECVQDMDHENMFWYRQDPGLGLRLIYFSYDVKMKEKGDIPEGYSVSREKKERFSLILESASTNQTSMYLCASSLGGTGELFFGEGSRLTVL.

The V and J genes are TRBV25-1 and TRBJ1-2, with a tentative D call TRBD1 (6 bases). The germline CDR1 and CDR2 sequences are MGHDK and SYGVNS. This CDR3 is 14 amino acids long. Trimming took off 2 bases at V and 4 bases at J, with 11 bases between the two ends. CDR3 sequence (DNA): TGTGCCAGCAGTGAAACGGGGGCAGTCTATGGCTACACCTTC. Protein sequence: CASSETGAVYGYTF.

As regards this clonotype: Since a much larger clone is just one base distant, this may be a read error. The J gene is TRBJ2-5, the V gene TRBV3-1; D is perhaps TRBD1 (6 bases). The CDR3 contains 15 residues. Germline lookup yields CDR1 LGHDT and CDR2 YNNKEL (reference sequence). CDR3 sequence (DNA): TGTGCCAGCAGCACCCCTCGGGGACAACAAGAGGCCCAGTACTTC. Translated: CASSTPRGQQEAQYF.

This clonotype was observed at least ten times. The V and J genes are TRBV28 and TRBJ2-1, with 8 bases lining up with TRBD2. From germline, CDR1 is MDHEN and CDR2 SYDVKM. The CDR3 runs 15 residues. V gave up 2 bases and J gave up 7 bases; unmatched junction bases: 7. The DNA of the CDR3 is TGTGCCAGCAGTTTAGGCGGGAGGCCACGGAATGAGCAGTTCTTC. This codes for CASSLGGRPRNEQFF.

In its sample, this clonotype was seen a few times. The chain recombines TRBV10-3 with TRBJ1-1; D may be TRBD1 (5 bases). In germline, CDR1 is ENHRY, CDR2 SYGVKD. The CDR3 is 15 residues long. Trimming pared 3 bases from V and 1 base from J, leaving 12 bases between. CDR3 bases: TGTGCCATCAGTGACCCCATCACAGGGAACACTGAAGCTTTCTTT. Residues: CAISDPITGNTEAFF.

This clonotype was seen more than once but under ten times. CDR3 loop: CASSYFGTDSNQPQHF. The CDR3 coding sequence is TGTGCCAGCAGCTACTTTGGGACAGATAGCAATCAGCCCCAGCATTTT. This sequence joins TRBV7-2 and TRBJ1-5; 7 bases are a match to TRBD1. This CDR3 is built from 16 residues. Trimming cost V 4 bases and J 0 bases; bases outside gene matches: 6. CDR1 SGHTA and CDR2 FQGNSA come from the germline V gene.